This TCR beta chain was profiled in a study of Siglec-9 on CD8 T cells in melanoma (dated by TCRdb to 2018 to 2020). At the level of the whole study: The study examined the expression of Siglec-9 on CD8+ T cells and how Siglec-9 regulates T cells within the melanoma tumor microenvironment. General conclusions and limits of the study: According to the report, an effector memory CD8+ T-cell subset that seemed to build up inside melanoma tumors was both marked and regulated by Siglec-9.

The library was made by the immunoSEQ multiplex PCR assay. Imported from immuneACCESS, the table was reduced by TCRdb to in-frame sequences with V and J called. These copies leave out some clones; in studies compared against another copy, an unresolved V gene accounts for under half, and the cause of the remainder is not known. This sample comprises approximately 35,000 clones, roughly 80% of them detected only once. The leading ten clones occupy less than 2% of the sample. Trimmed from V: 3 bases; trimmed from J: 8 bases; junction bases lacking a gene match: 9. From the germline V gene (reference sequence), CDR1 is LNHNV and CDR2 is YYDKDF. Including cysteine and phenylalanine, the CDR3 has 16 amino acids. Of all the DNA, just the CDR3 is kept, 48 bases in frame from base 1. As to this clone: Its antigen specificity is not known. It has no much larger one-base neighbor in the sample; base qualities were not kept.

The chain links TRBV15 with TRBJ2-1; TRBD2 aligns with 11 central bases. This TCR came from a human donor in good health. Sequencing input: Siglec-9- CD8+ T cells sorted from blood. What this sample's cell subset or site label stands for: CD8 T cells lacking Siglec-9. The CDR3 protein: CATSSLAGGSWDEQFF. Read as DNA, the sequence is TGTGCCACCAGCAGCTTAGCGGGAGGGAGTTGGGATGAGCAGTTCTTC.